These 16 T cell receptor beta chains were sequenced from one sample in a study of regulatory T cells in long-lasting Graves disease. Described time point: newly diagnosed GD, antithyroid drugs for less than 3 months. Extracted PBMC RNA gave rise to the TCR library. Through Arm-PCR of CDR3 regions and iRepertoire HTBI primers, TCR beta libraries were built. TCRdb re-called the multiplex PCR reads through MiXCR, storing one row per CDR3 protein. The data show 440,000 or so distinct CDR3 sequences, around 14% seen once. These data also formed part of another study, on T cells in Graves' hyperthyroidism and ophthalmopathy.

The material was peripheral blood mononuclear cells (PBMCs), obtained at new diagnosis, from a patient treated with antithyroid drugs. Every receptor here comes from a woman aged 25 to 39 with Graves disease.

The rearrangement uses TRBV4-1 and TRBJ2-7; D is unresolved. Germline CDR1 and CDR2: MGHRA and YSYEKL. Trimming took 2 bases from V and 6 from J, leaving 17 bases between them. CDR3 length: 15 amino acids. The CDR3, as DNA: TGCGCCAGCAGCCAAATGGTGTTTAAGACCTTCGAGCAGTACTTC. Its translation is CASSQMVFKTFEQYF.

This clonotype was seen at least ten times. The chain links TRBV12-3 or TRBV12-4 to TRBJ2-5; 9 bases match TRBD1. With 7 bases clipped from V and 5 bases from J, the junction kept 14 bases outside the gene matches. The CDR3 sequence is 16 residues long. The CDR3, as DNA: TGTGCCAGCACCAGGGACAGGGTGGGGAATGAGGAGACCCAGTACTTC. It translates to CASTRDRVGNEETQYF.

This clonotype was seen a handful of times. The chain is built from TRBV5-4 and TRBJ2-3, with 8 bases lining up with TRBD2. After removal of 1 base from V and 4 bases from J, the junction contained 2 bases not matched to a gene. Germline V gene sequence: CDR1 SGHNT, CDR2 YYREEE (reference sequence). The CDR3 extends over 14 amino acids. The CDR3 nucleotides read TGTGCCAGCAGCTTGCCGGGGGGGGCAGATACGCAGTATTTT. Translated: CASSLPGGADTQYF.

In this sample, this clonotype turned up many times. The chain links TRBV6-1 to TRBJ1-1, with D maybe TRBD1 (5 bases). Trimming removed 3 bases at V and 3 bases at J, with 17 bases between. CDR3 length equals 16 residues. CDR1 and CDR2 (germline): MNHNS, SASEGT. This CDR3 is CASSEGTALVDTEAFF. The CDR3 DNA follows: TGTGCCAGCAGTGAGGGGACCGCCTTGGTGGACACTGAAGCTTTCTTT.

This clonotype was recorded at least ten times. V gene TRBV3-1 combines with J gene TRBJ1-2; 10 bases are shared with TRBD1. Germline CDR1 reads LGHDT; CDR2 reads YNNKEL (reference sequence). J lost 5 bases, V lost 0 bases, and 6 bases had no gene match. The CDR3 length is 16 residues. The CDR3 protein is CASSQDTGQGGYGYTF. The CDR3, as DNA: TGTGCCAGCAGCCAAGATACCGGACAGGGGGGTTATGGCTACACCTTC.

CDR3 sequence (DNA): TGTGCCAGCAGCTCTGGGGGAGAAGAAGAGACCCAGTACTTC. Protein: CASSSGGEEETQYF. The chain combines TRBV28 with TRBJ2-5; D might be TRBD1 or TRBD2, each matching 5 bases. Germline-derived CDR1 and CDR2 are MDHEN and SYDVKM. The V end was cut by 6 bases, the J end by 3 bases, with 14 bases between. The CDR3 has 14 amino acids.

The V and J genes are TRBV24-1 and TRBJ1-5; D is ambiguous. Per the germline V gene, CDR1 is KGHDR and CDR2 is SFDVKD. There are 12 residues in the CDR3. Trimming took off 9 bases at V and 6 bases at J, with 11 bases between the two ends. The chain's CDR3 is CATSGVGQPQHF. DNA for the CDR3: TGTGCCACCTCCGGGGTCGGTCAGCCCCAGCATTTT.

Written as DNA, the CDR3 is TGTGCCAGCAGCCCGGGTGTTGGCGGGAGTTCCTACGAGCAGTACTTC. This gives the protein CASSPGVGGSSYEQYF. The chain couples TRBV9 to TRBJ2-7; 7 bases match TRBD2. CDR1 is SGDLS and CDR2 is YYNGEE in the germline V gene. V trimming: 4 bases; J trimming: 1 base; junction bases outside the gene matches: 11. The CDR3 loop spans 16 amino acids.

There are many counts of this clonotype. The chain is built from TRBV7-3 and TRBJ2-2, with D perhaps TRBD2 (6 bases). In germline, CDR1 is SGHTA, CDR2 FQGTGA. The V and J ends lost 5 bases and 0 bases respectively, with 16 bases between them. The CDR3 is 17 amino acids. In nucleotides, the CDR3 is TGTGCCAGCAGCCCCCTGCCAGCGGGCCCGAACACCGGGGAGCTGTTTTTT. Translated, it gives CASSPLPAGPNTGELFF.

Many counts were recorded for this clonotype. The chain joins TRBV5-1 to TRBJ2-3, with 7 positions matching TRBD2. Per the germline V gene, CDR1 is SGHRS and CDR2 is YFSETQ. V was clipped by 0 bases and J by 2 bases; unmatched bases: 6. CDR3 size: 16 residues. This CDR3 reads CASSLAAGAYTDTQYF. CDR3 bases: TGCGCCAGCAGCTTGGCGGCGGGAGCCTACACAGATACGCAGTATTTT.

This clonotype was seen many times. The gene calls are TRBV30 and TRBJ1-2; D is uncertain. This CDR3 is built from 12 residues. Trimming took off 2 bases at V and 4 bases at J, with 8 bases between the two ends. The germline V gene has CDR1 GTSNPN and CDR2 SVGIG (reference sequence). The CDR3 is CAWSYGSYGYTF. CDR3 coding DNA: TGTGCCTGGAGTTACGGATCCTATGGCTACACCTTC.

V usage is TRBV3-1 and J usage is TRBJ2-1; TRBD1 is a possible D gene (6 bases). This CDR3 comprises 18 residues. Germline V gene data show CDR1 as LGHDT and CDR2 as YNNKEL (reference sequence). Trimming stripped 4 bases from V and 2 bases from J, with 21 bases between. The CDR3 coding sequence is TGTGCCAGCAGCCCCCGGGACAATTTCTGGAGCACCTACAATGAGCAGTTCTTC. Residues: CASSPRDNFWSTYNEQFF.

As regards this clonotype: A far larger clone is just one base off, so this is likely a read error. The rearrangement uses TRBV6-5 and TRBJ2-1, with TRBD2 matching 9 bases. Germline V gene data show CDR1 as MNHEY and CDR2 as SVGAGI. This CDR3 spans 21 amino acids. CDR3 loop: CASSLYPVVSGRSSSYNVQFF. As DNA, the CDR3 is TGTGCCAGCAGTTTGTATCCTGTCGTAAGCGGGAGGTCCAGCTCCTACAATGTGCAGTTCTTC.

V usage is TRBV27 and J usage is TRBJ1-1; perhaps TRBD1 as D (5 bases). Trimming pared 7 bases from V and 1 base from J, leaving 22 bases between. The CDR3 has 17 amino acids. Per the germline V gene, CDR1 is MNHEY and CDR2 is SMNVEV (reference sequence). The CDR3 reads CASTHRGSFSANTEAFF. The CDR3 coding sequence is TGTGCCAGCACCCACCGGGGCAGCTTTTCGGCGAACACTGAAGCTTTCTTT.

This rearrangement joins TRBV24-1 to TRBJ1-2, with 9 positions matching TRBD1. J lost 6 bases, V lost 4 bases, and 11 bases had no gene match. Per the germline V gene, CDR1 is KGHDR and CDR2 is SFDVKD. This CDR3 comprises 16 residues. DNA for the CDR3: TGTGCCACCAGTGACCATAAGGGACAGGGATGGCATGGCTACACCTTC. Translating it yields CATSDHKGQGWHGYTF.

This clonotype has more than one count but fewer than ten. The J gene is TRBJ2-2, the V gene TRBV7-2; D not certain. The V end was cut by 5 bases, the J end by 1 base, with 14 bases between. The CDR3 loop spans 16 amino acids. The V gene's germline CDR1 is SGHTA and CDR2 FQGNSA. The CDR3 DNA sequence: TGTGCCAGCAGCCTTCGGGCCAATCTGAACACCGGGGAGCTGTTTTTT. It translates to CASSLRANLNTGELFF.